The next 10 T cell receptor beta chains were all read from a single sample in a study of regulatory T cells in long-lasting Graves disease. The time point was: newly diagnosed GD, antithyroid drugs for less than 3 months. RNA extracted from PBMCs served as the sequencing template. Relying on iRepertoire HTBI primers and Arm-PCR of CDR3 regions, the team built TCR beta libraries. TCRdb reanalysed the multiplex PCR reads using MiXCR and keeps one entry per CDR3 protein. Of roughly 380,000 distinct CDR3 sequences in the sample, 15% were seen once. The sequenced sample was peripheral blood mononuclear cells (PBMCs), obtained at new diagnosis, from a patient treated with antithyroid drugs. The receptors were sampled from a female donor with Graves disease.

This clonotype was seen at least ten times. The CDR3 spells CASSFPHGPNAAYNEQFF. CDR3 bases: TGTGCCAGCAGCTTTCCCCACGGGCCGAACGCCGCCTACAATGAGCAGTTCTTC. J is TRBJ2-1 and V is TRBV7-9, with D unresolved. Germline assignment: CDR1 SEHNR and CDR2 FQNEAQ (reference sequence). Trimming pared 3 bases from V and 2 bases from J, leaving 20 bases between. The CDR3 has 18 residues.

This clonotype has just a few counts. Being one base from a much bigger clone, this may be a read error. V gene TRBV11-3 combines with J gene TRBJ2-1; perhaps TRBD2 as D (6 bases). The CDR3 runs to 14 residues. Germline CDR1 is SGHNT and CDR2 is YENEEA. In DNA form, the CDR3 reads TGTGCCAGCAGCTTAGATCCTAGCGCGGTTGAGCGGTTCTTC. It codes for CASSLDPSAVERFF.

This clonotype was seen many times. In DNA form, the CDR3 reads TGTGCCAGCAGTTACAGGAGTTCACCCCTCCACTTT. It codes for CASSYRSSPLHF. The chain combines TRBV6-5 with TRBJ1-6; D gene uncertain. Trimming removed 2 bases from V and 9 bases from J, with 5 bases in between. This CDR3 is 12 amino acids long. CDR1 and CDR2 from the germline V gene are MNHEY and SVGAGI.

The chain carries TRBV19 and TRBJ1-2, with 9 bases aligning to TRBD1. CDR1 is LNHDA and CDR2 is SQIVND in the germline V gene (reference sequence). The length of the CDR3 is 14 residues. V dropped 6 bases and J dropped 4; count of bases not matched to a gene: 6. CDR3 amino acids: CASSPQTGGYGYTF. CDR3 DNA sequence: TGTGCCAGTAGCCCTCAGACAGGGGGCTATGGCTACACCTTC.

This clonotype was counted once. This chain uses TRBV29-1 with TRBJ2-1, with 10 bases fitting TRBD2. V was pared by 0 bases and J by 8 bases, with 10 bases of the junction left unmatched. Germline CDR1 SQVTM, CDR2 ANQGSEA. CDR3 length: 16 amino acids. CDR3 nucleotide sequence: TGCAGCGTTGAAGATCTGGGGCTAGCGGGAGCCGATGAGCAGTTCTTC. It specifies CSVEDLGLAGADEQFF.

Ten or more counts support this clonotype. The rearrangement links TRBV9 to TRBJ1-1, with a weak D call TRBD1 (5 bases). The CDR3 runs 14 residues. Germline V gene data show CDR1 as SGDLS and CDR2 as YYNGEE. With 2 bases removed from V and 1 base from J, the gap between germline ends came to 9 bases. CDR3 sequence (DNA): TGTGCCAGCAGCGTCAGGGATGGGAACACTGAAGCTTTCTTT. This encodes CASSVRDGNTEAFF.

This clonotype was observed many times. This chain uses TRBV5-8 with TRBJ1-5; D might be TRBD1 (6 bases). The germline V gene has CDR1 SGHTS and CDR2 YDEGEE. The CDR3 length is 15 residues. Trimming took off 0 bases at V and 2 bases at J, with 9 bases between the two ends. The CDR3 DNA reads as TGTGCCAGCAGCTTGGGGACAGTCGGCAATCAGCCCCAGCATTTT. Translated: CASSLGTVGNQPQHF.

This clonotype appeared many times. V and J are TRBV7-9 and TRBJ2-5; 12 nucleotides line up with TRBD2. Germline-derived CDR1 and CDR2 are SEHNR and FQNEAQ (reference sequence). V trimming: 3 bases; J trimming: 5 bases; junction bases outside the gene matches: 19. The CDR3 has 20 residues. CDR3 loop: CASSLWISGLAGAHGETQYF. In nucleotides, the CDR3 is TGTGCCAGCAGCTTGTGGATCTCGGGACTAGCGGGCGCGCATGGGGAGACCCAGTACTTC.

There are a few counts of this clonotype. A much larger clonotype is one base distant, so this may be a read error. The gene calls are TRBV24-1 and TRBJ1-5; no clear D. The CDR3 loop spans 13 amino acids. Germline values: CDR1 KGHDR, CDR2 SFDVKD. CDR3 loop: CAASDPTVEPQHF. As DNA, the CDR3 is TGTGCCGCCAGTGACCCCACCGTAGAGCCCCAGCATTTT.

In this sample, this clonotype turned up many times. The rearrangement links TRBV9 to TRBJ2-7; no reliable D call. The CDR3 length is 14 residues. Germline CDR1 and CDR2: SGDLS and YYNGEE. Trimming took off 3 bases at V and 3 bases at J, with 13 bases between the two ends. This chain's CDR3 is CASSAIGNYYEQYF. CDR3 sequence (DNA): TGTGCCAGCAGCGCCATCGGAAATTACTACGAGCAGTACTTC.